Each of the 19 T cell receptor beta chains below was sequenced from the same sample in a study of blood T cell repertoires in COVID-19. Repertoires were generated with immunoSEQ multiplex PCR, while TCRdb's copy carries only in-frame clones and drops some. The profile shows under 200,000 clones, around 83% of them singletons. Sequenced: peripheral blood. These receptor sequences come from a woman aged 80 or over with acute or convalescent COVID-19.

The chain carries TRBV25-1 and TRBJ1-5; D unresolved. CDR1 is MGHDK, CDR2 SYGVNS, per germline. V was pared by 5 bases and J by 0 bases, with 11 bases between. CDR3 length: 15 residues. The CDR3 protein is CASSSSSTSNQPQHF. For the CDR3, the DNA is TGTGCCAGCAGTTCCTCCTCTACTAGCAATCAGCCCCAGCATTTT. The variable domain in full, with the rest retrieved from reference TRBV25-1 and TRBJ1-5, is EADIYQTPRYLVIGTGKKITLECSQTMGHDKMYWYQQDPGMELHLIHYSYGVNSTEKGDLSSESTVSRIRTEHFPLTLESARPSHTSQYLCASSSSSTSNQPQHFGDGTRLSIL.

This sequence joins TRBV19 and TRBJ2-7; tentative D call: TRBD1 (5 bases). V lost 6 bases, J lost 1 base, and 13 bases lay in between. The CDR3 is 14 residues long. Germline V gene sequence: CDR1 LNHDA, CDR2 SQIVND (reference sequence). CDR3 protein: CASSPWGHSYEQYF. The CDR3, as DNA: TGTGCCAGTAGCCCTTGGGGCCATTCCTACGAGCAGTACTTC.

This chain connects TRBV29-1 to TRBJ1-2; 8 nucleotides agree with TRBD1. Germline V CDR1 and CDR2: SQVTM, ANQGSEA. This CDR3 has 15 amino acids. V gave up 6 bases and J gave up 2 bases; unmatched junction bases: 11. CDR3 coding DNA: TGCAGCGTCGGACGACAGGGGAAAGGGAACTATGGCTACACCTTC. Translation gives CSVGRQGKGNYGYTF.

The rearrangement uses TRBV9 and TRBJ2-2, with 8 bases fitting TRBD1. Germline CDR1 and CDR2: SGDLS and YYNGEE. The junction had 6 bases not matched to a gene; V was cut back by 5 bases and J by 3 bases. The CDR3 runs to 15 residues. The CDR3: CASSRGQVHTGELFF. The CDR3 DNA follows: TGTGCCAGCAGTAGGGGACAGGTACACACCGGGGAGCTGTTTTTT.

This chain links TRBV24-1 with TRBJ2-3; 7 nucleotides agree with TRBD1. Germline lookup yields CDR1 KGHDR and CDR2 SFDVKD. With V trimmed by 3 bases and J by 6 bases, 8 bases remained unmatched. This CDR3 spans 15 amino acids. CDR3 region: CATSDPGQVLDTQYF. Written as DNA, the CDR3 is TGTGCCACCAGTGATCCTGGACAGGTGCTTGATACGCAGTATTTT.

Points on this clone: This sample also contains other DNA sequences that code for the same CDR3. The chain employs TRBV27 and TRBJ1-2, with a weak D call TRBD1 (5 bases). The CDR3 runs to 15 residues. Trimming took off 0 bases at V and 2 bases at J, with 10 bases between the two ends. Per germline, CDR1 MNHEY and CDR2 SMNVEV (reference sequence). The CDR3 region has the DNA TGTGCCAGCAGTTTATCGGGCAGGGTGAACTATGGCTACACCTTC. Its translation: CASSLSGRVNYGYTF.

V usage is TRBV13 and J usage is TRBJ1-5, with a possible D match to TRBD1 (5 bases). Trimming pared 2 bases from V and 3 bases from J, leaving 11 bases between. CDR3 length equals 15 residues. CDR1 PRHDT and CDR2 FYEKMQ come from the germline V gene (reference sequence). The CDR3 nucleotides read TGTGCCAGCAGCTTAAGGGGAAGGCCCAATCAGCCCCAGCATTTT. Its protein product is CASSLRGRPNQPQHF.

The chain has TRBV19 and TRBJ2-5; TRBD1 agrees at 8 bases. The germline CDR1 and CDR2 sequences are LNHDA and SQIVND (reference sequence). This CDR3 contains 15 residues. The junction had 14 bases not matched to a gene; V was cut back by 5 bases and J by 9 bases. This CDR3 reads CASSARTGTATPQYF. Here the CDR3 DNA reads TGTGCCAGTAGTGCTAGGACAGGGACGGCTACCCCCCAGTACTTC.

The chain combines TRBV9 with TRBJ1-2, with D perhaps TRBD1 (5 bases). The CDR3 sequence is 15 residues long. The V gene's germline CDR1 is SGDLS and CDR2 YYNGEE. The V gene lost 0 bases and the J gene lost 7 bases, with 16 bases spanning the gap. The CDR3 loop is CASSVESRDRFGYTF. The CDR3 nucleotides read TGTGCCAGCAGCGTAGAATCGCGGGACCGATTTGGCTACACCTTC. The whole variable domain, filled in from reference TRBV9 and TRBJ1-2, reads DSGVTQTPKHLITATGQRVTLRCSPRSGDLSVYWYQQSLDQGLQFLIQYYNGEERAKGNILERFSAQQFPDLHSELNLSSLELGDSALYFCASSVESRDRFGYTFGSGTRLTVV.

The V gene is TRBV7-2, the J gene TRBJ2-1; 14 nucleotides agree with TRBD2. The CDR3 is 17 amino acids. In germline, CDR1 is SGHTA, CDR2 FQGNSA. With V trimmed by 2 bases and J by 9 bases, 9 bases remained unmatched. CDR3 DNA: TGTGCCAGCAGCTTAAGGTTGGGGACTAGCGGGAGAGGTGAGCAGTTCTTC. As protein: CASSLRLGTSGRGEQFF.

The chain uses TRBV19 and TRBJ1-5; TRBD1 matches 7 bases. The CDR3 runs to 14 residues. CDR1 is LNHDA, CDR2 SQIVND, per germline (reference sequence). Trimming at V came to 3 bases and at J to 5 bases, leaving 4 bases not matched to a gene. CDR3 in DNA: TGTGCCAGTAGTATGAGACAGGGATATCAGCCCCAGCATTTT. Encoded protein: CASSMRQGYQPQHF.

The genes are TRBV11-3 and TRBJ2-6; TRBD1 is a possible D gene (5 bases). The CDR3 runs to 17 residues. V lost 0 bases and J 4 bases, leaving 13 bases between the germline ends. Per the germline V gene, CDR1 is SGHNT and CDR2 is YENEEA. The CDR3: CASSLDGAARGANVLTF. The CDR3 DNA reads as TGTGCCAGCAGCTTAGATGGGGCGGCGAGGGGGGCCAACGTCCTGACTTTC.

V usage is TRBV28 and J usage is TRBJ1-6; TRBD1 is a possible D gene (6 bases). The ends were cut back, 6 bases at V and 7 bases at J, with 16 bases in the middle. Germline CDR1 and CDR2: MDHEN and SYDVKM. The CDR3 runs to 15 residues. CDR3 sequence: CASRADITGNSPLHF. The CDR3 nucleotides read TGTGCCAGCAGGGCCGACATAACAGGGAATTCACCCCTCCACTTT.

The chain recombines TRBV28 with TRBJ2-7, with D possibly TRBD1 on 6 matching bases. In germline, CDR1 is MDHEN, CDR2 SYDVKM. V dropped 3 bases and J dropped 5 bases, with 20 bases sitting between them. CDR3 size: 16 residues. CDR3 sequence: CASSLVLQYRANEQYF. Written as DNA, the CDR3 is TGTGCCAGCAGTTTGGTCCTTCAATACAGGGCCAACGAGCAGTACTTC.

The chain links TRBV18 to TRBJ2-7; a possible D gene is TRBD1 (5 bases). Trimming removed 2 bases at V and 9 bases at J, with 23 bases between. Germline CDR1 and CDR2: KGHSH and LQKENI. The CDR3 contains 16 residues. This CDR3 reads CASSPGAGDQAAGQYF. The CDR3 bases are TGTGCCAGCTCACCAGGGGCCGGCGACCAAGCCGCCGGGCAGTACTTC.

The chain is built from TRBV28 and TRBJ1-2; D might be TRBD1 (6 bases). Germline assignment: CDR1 MDHEN and CDR2 SYDVKM. The V gene lost 3 bases and the J gene lost 0 bases, with 17 bases spanning the gap. The CDR3 consists of 17 residues. CDR3 nucleotide sequence: TGTGCCAGCAGTTTCTCCGGTCGGGGGGGCCCTAACTATGGCTACACCTTC. This sequence encodes CASSFSGRGGPNYGYTF.

This chain uses TRBV5-1 with TRBJ2-2, with 11 bases fitting TRBD1. V shed 6 bases, J shed 7 bases, and the junction held 8 bases outside the gene matches. The CDR3 loop spans 15 amino acids. The germline V gene encodes CDR1 SGHRS and CDR2 YFSETQ. CDR3 in amino acids: CASNPGQGEIGELFF. CDR3 bases: TGCGCCAGCAACCCGGGACAGGGGGAGATCGGGGAGCTGTTTTTT.

The rearrangement links TRBV7-2 to TRBJ2-3; 10 bases map to TRBD2. Germline V gives CDR1 SGHTA, CDR2 FQGNSA. The CDR3 contains 15 residues. V lost 3 bases, J lost 3 bases, and 3 bases stayed unmatched. CDR3 residues: CASSFPAGGTDTQYF. Written as DNA, the CDR3 is TGTGCCAGCAGCTTCCCAGCGGGAGGGACAGATACGCAGTATTTT.

The V and J genes are TRBV6-2 or TRBV6-3 and TRBJ2-1, with TRBD2 matching over 10 bases. CDR1 and CDR2 (germline): MNHEY, SVGEGT. This CDR3 has 16 amino acids. The J segment lost 7 bases and the V segment lost 5 bases, leaving 11 bases of the junction unmatched. CDR3 amino acids: CASSTQAGGPRNEQFF. As DNA, the CDR3 is TGTGCCAGCAGTACCCAAGCGGGAGGGCCGCGGAATGAGCAGTTCTTC.